This is a list of T cell receptor beta chains from one sample in a study of control samples from healthy donors and cancer patients. Produced via immunoSEQ multiplex PCR; TCRdb's table is partial and in-frame only. The sample consists of roughly 170,000 clones, approximately 92% of them appearing once. Sequenced: blood. The receptors stem from a man aged 18 to 35 in good health. Each CDR3 is given with its conserved first and last residue. D genes are given only for firm matches. Clone size is shown for a subset of rows, as once, few, many or a class of expanded clone.

j_gene	v_gene	len	d_gene	abundance	CDR3aa	CDR3nt
TRBJ2-7	TRBV7-3	15	.	.	CASSLTYGVAYEQYF	TGTGCCAGCAGCTTAACGTACGGGGTGGCCTACGAGCAGTACTTC
TRBJ1-5	TRBV6-5	14	.	.	CASSPGTYNQPQHF	TGTGCCAGCAGTCCCGGGACGTACAATCAGCCCCAGCATTTT
TRBJ1-2	TRBV18	14	TRBD1	.	CASSPRTGDYGYTF	TGTGCCAGCTCACCACGGACAGGGGACTATGGCTACACCTTC
TRBJ2-2	TRBV19	16	TRBD1	.	CASSIGDRGETGELFF	TGTGCCAGTAGTATAGGGGACAGGGGGGAAACCGGGGAGCTGTTTTTT
TRBJ1-1	TRBV5-1	13	.	.	CASSFTGTQEAFF	TGCGCCAGCAGCTTCACCGGGACCCAAGAAGCTTTCTTT
TRBJ2-1	TRBV11-3	16	TRBD1	.	CASSLTRQGALDEQFF	TGTGCCAGCAGCCTGACCCGACAGGGGGCTCTCGATGAGCAGTTCTTC
TRBJ1-1	TRBV19	12	TRBD1	once	CASKTGANEAFF	TGTGCCAGTAAGACAGGGGCTAATGAAGCTTTCTTT
TRBJ1-4	TRBV2	14	.	.	CASSEIGTDEKLFF	TGTGCCAGCAGTGAAATCGGGACTGATGAAAAACTGTTTTTT
TRBJ1-4	TRBV7-2	18	TRBD1	few	CASSYPRGGVSTNEKLFF	TGTGCCAGCAGCTATCCCAGGGGGGGGGTTTCAACTAATGAAAAACTGTTTTTT
TRBJ2-5	TRBV23-1	11	.	.	CASSLKETQYF	TGCGCCAGCAGTCTGAAGGAGACCCAGTACTTC
TRBJ2-1	TRBV10-3	10	.	.	CATQGEEQFF	TGTGCCACGCAGGGAGAGGAGCAGTTCTTC
TRBJ1-1	TRBV30	12	.	.	CAWNRLGTEAFF	TGTGCCTGGAACAGACTGGGGACTGAAGCTTTCTTT
TRBJ1-1	TRBV5-4	15	TRBD1	few	CASSRQGGMNTEAFF	TGTGCCAGCAGCCGCCAGGGGGGGATGAACACTGAAGCTTTCTTT
TRBJ1-4	TRBV5-8	16	.	once	CASSLGGSGTNEKLFF	TGTGCCAGCAGCTTGGGGGGGTCTGGAACTAATGAAAAACTGTTTTTT
TRBJ2-3	TRBV10-3	16	TRBD2	.	CAIRPGGGGAGNTQYF	TGTGCCATCCGCCCGGGGGGCGGGGGGGCCGGTAATACGCAGTATTTT
TRBJ1-3	TRBV28	14	TRBD1	.	CASSFYDRVNTIYF	TGTGCCAGCAGTTTTTACGACAGGGTAAACACCATATATTTT
TRBJ2-1	TRBV9	18	TRBD2	.	CASSPRPFSGGARNEQFF	TGTGCCAGCAGCCCTCGCCCCTTTAGCGGGGGGGCCCGGAATGAGCAGTTCTTC
TRBJ2-3	TRBV5-1	15	TRBD2	.	CASSLTSGGDGTQYF	TGCGCCAGCAGCCTTACTAGCGGGGGGGACGGTACGCAGTATTTT
TRBJ2-5	TRBV10-2	11	.	.	CASSPRETQYF	TGCGCCAGCAGCCCTAGAGAGACCCAGTACTTC
TRBJ2-7	TRBV4-2	16	TRBD1	.	CASSQESTAGGYEQYF	TGTGCCAGCAGCCAAGAATCCACGGCAGGGGGCTACGAGCAGTACTTC
TRBJ2-2	TRBV18	16	TRBD1	.	CASSPPTGGNAGELFF	TGTGCCAGCTCACCACCAACAGGGGGTAACGCCGGGGAGCTGTTTTTT
TRBJ2-7	TRBV10-3	15	.	.	CAIRAGGDRSYEQYF	TGTGCCATCAGAGCCGGGGGGGACAGGTCCTACGAGCAGTACTTC
TRBJ1-3	TRBV11-1	15	.	.	CASSPGRLSGNTIYF	TGTGCCAGCAGCCCGGGACGGCTCTCTGGAAACACCATATATTTT
TRBJ2-7	TRBV9	14	.	once	CASSVGGPAYEQYF	TGTGCCAGCAGCGTAGGAGGCCCAGCCTACGAGCAGTACTTC
TRBJ1-4	TRBV5-4	15	.	.	CASSLQGGANEKLFF	TGTGCCAGCAGCTTACAGGGCGGGGCTAATGAAAAACTGTTTTTT
TRBJ1-2	TRBV12-3/TRBV12-4	12	.	.	CASSLSNYGYTF	TGTGCCAGCAGCTTGTCTAACTATGGCTACACCTTC
TRBJ1-1	TRBV7-9	13	.	.	CASSLAGFNEAFF	TGTGCCAGCAGCTTAGCAGGGTTTAATGAAGCTTTCTTT
TRBJ2-7	TRBV5-6	16	TRBD1	.	CASSLEEQGARYEQYF	TGTGCCAGCAGCTTGGAAGAGCAGGGGGCGAGATACGAGCAGTACTTC
TRBJ1-1	TRBV27	17	TRBD1	.	CASKPGQGAEGDTEAFF	TGTGCCAGCAAACCGGGACAGGGGGCGGAGGGGGATACTGAAGCTTTCTTT
TRBJ2-7	TRBV15	12	.	.	CATSRQWGEQYF	TGTGCCACCAGCAGACAGTGGGGAGAGCAGTACTTC
TRBJ1-1	TRBV6-5	14	TRBD1	.	CASKRQGEDTEAFF	TGTGCCAGCAAACGACAGGGAGAGGACACTGAAGCTTTCTTT